This T cell receptor (beta chain) was sequenced in a study of blood T cell repertoires in COVID-19. As for the study in general: From the United States, Italy and Spain came samples of acute and convalescent COVID-19. Nucleic acid was either cDNA or gDNA, and it came from T cells, B-cell-depleted T cells, or PBMCs.

Measured with immunoSEQ multiplex PCR; TCRdb has only the in-frame clones, and not every one. The sample shows more than 60,000 clones, 75% to 90% of them seen only once. During active infection, Seattle patients enrolled and were then monitored through disease. This CDR3 contains 18 residues. V dropped 3 bases and J dropped 0 bases, with 19 bases sitting between them. CDR1 and CDR2 from the germline V gene are SGHNT and YYREEE (reference sequence). The chain couples TRBV5-4 to TRBJ1-3; a possible D gene is TRBD1 (6 bases). The specimen sequenced was peripheral blood. The TCR comes from a man aged 80 or over with COVID-19, enrolled during active disease. The CDR3 DNA reads TGTGCCAGCAGCTCATCGACCAGGGGCCACCGCTCTGGAAACACCATATATTTT. It encodes CASSSSTRGHRSGNTIYF.